The 21 T cell receptor beta chains reported below all come from one sample, sequenced in a study of technical replicates of blood from a few donors. Here immunoSEQ multiplex PCR was the method, and the copy in TCRdb shows in-frame clones only, minus some. The data contain around 100,000 clones, around 96% of them seen just once; the ten biggest clones take up over 0.2%. Source material: T cells isolated from PBMCs. The origin of the receptors is a human donor in good health.

The chain joins TRBV19 to TRBJ1-1; D call uncertain. Trimming shortened V by 6 bases and J by 7 bases, and 15 bases separated the two germline ends. The CDR3 spans 13 residues. CDR1 is LNHDA, CDR2 SQIVND, per germline (reference sequence). CDR3 sequence: CASSIAGYVEAFF. The CDR3 nucleotides are TGTGCCAGTAGCATTGCGGGCTACGTTGAAGCTTTCTTT.

This clone was seen only a few times. The chain couples TRBV12-5 to TRBJ1-5; the match to TRBD1 covers 8 bases. Per germline, CDR1 LGHNT and CDR2 FRNRAP. With V trimmed by 8 bases and J by 1 base, 10 bases remained unmatched. This CDR3 region has 16 residues. The CDR3 nucleotides are TGTGCTAGTAGGGGCCCCCAGGGGGCGAGCAATCAGCCCCAGCATTTT. Translated: CASRGPQGASNQPQHF.

The chain has TRBV7-2 and TRBJ2-5; 12 nucleotides agree with TRBD2. The CDR3 length is 15 residues. The junction had 5 bases not matched to a gene; V was cut back by 5 bases and J by 4 bases. Per germline, CDR1 SGHTA and CDR2 FQGNSA. The CDR3, as DNA: TGTGCCAGCAGCCTGACTAGCGGGGGATCAGAGACCCAGTACTTC. Residues: CASSLTSGGSETQYF.

The chain couples TRBV4-1 to TRBJ2-7, with a possible D match to TRBD2 (5 bases). V dropped 4 bases and J dropped 7 bases, with 8 bases sitting between them. The germline gives CDR1 MGHRA, CDR2 YSYEKL. The CDR3 loop spans 11 amino acids. The CDR3 protein is CASSLRGEQYF. The CDR3, as DNA: TGCGCCAGCAGCCTACGGGGAGAGCAGTACTTC.

This clone occurred a few times. The chain recombines TRBV2 with TRBJ1-1; D is undetermined. V lost 7 bases, J lost 1 base, and 10 bases lay in between. CDR1 is SNHLY and CDR2 is FYNNEI in the germline V gene. The CDR3 is made up of 13 amino acids. This chain's CDR3 is CASTLAQNTEAFF. DNA for the CDR3: TGTGCCAGCACTCTGGCACAGAACACTGAAGCTTTCTTT.

This clone was picked up a small number of times. This sequence joins TRBV6-5 and TRBJ1-6; D might be TRBD1 (6 bases). There are 13 residues in the CDR3. The V and J ends lost 4 bases and 10 bases respectively, with 11 bases between them. Germline CDR1 and CDR2: MNHEY and SVGAGI. CDR3: CASSSTGTSPLHF. The CDR3 bases are TGTGCCAGCAGTTCTACAGGGACCTCACCCCTCCACTTT.

V gene TRBV28 combines with J gene TRBJ2-1, with 7 bases fitting TRBD2. The length of the CDR3 is 17 residues. Germline CDR1 MDHEN, CDR2 SYDVKM. Trimming took 7 bases from V and 8 from J; bases not matched to a gene: 20. DNA for the CDR3: TGTGCCAGCAAGGAGGGAGGGCTATGGAAAGGTAACGATGAGCAGTTCTTC. It yields the protein CASKEGGLWKGNDEQFF.

The V and J genes are TRBV10-2 and TRBJ2-1; possibly TRBD1 for D (5 bases). Germline-derived CDR1 and CDR2 are WSHSY and SAAADI. The V end lost 5 bases, the J end lost 4 bases, and 6 bases lay between the germline ends. This CDR3 spans 12 amino acids. The CDR3 loop is CASSRGYNEQFF. CDR3 DNA: TGCGCCAGCAGTAGGGGTTACAATGAGCAGTTCTTC.

The chain carries TRBV27 and TRBJ2-1, with 7 bases matching TRBD1. V lost 6 bases, J lost 3 bases, and 8 bases stayed unmatched. Germline CDR1 is MNHEY and CDR2 is SMNVEV (reference sequence). The CDR3 contains 15 residues. The CDR3 reads CASRILDRVYNEQFF. The CDR3 DNA is TGTGCCAGCAGAATCCTCGACAGGGTCTACAATGAGCAGTTCTTC.

The rearrangement links TRBV7-9 to TRBJ2-3; maybe TRBD2 (5 bases). This CDR3 contains 17 residues. V gave up 0 bases and J gave up 0 bases, with 13 bases separating them. CDR1 SEHNR and CDR2 FQNEAQ come from the germline V gene (reference sequence). CDR3 protein: CASSLALGVTSTDTQYF. CDR3 nucleotides: TGTGCCAGCAGCTTAGCGCTCGGGGTGACTAGCACAGATACGCAGTATTTT.

V gene TRBV7-7 combines with J gene TRBJ2-2; D is ambiguous. This CDR3 is 13 amino acids long. The germline gives CDR1 SSHAT, CDR2 FNYEAQ (reference sequence). V lost 2 bases to trimming and J lost 6 bases, with 7 bases between them. The CDR3 nucleotides are TGTGCCAGCAGCTTATCAGAGGCCGGGGAGCTGTTTTTT. Amino acids: CASSLSEAGELFF.

This sequence joins TRBV6-1 and TRBJ1-1, with 8 nucleotides matching TRBD1. The CDR3 has 12 residues. Germline assignment: CDR1 MNHNS and CDR2 SASEGT. The V and J ends lost 6 bases and 3 bases, in that order; junction bases with no gene match: 0. This CDR3 is CASRDRDTEAFF. CDR3 nucleotide sequence: TGTGCCAGCAGGGACAGGGACACTGAAGCTTTCTTT.

V is TRBV7-8 and J is TRBJ2-1; D may be TRBD2 (7 bases). CDR3 length: 13 residues. CDR1 and CDR2 (germline): SGHVS, FQNEAQ. The V gene lost 9 bases and the J gene lost 5 bases, with 14 bases spanning the gap. The DNA of the CDR3 is TGTGCCAGTAGGGGGGGTACGGACAATGAGCAGTTCTTC. Its protein product is CASRGGTDNEQFF.

The chain employs TRBV7-3 and TRBJ2-1, with TRBD2 identical over 11 bases. This CDR3 contains 16 residues. Trimming at V came to 5 bases and at J to 6 bases, leaving 9 bases not matched to a gene. Germline V gene sequence: CDR1 SGHTA, CDR2 FQGTGA. Written as DNA, the CDR3 is TGTGCCAGCAGCCCCACCCTAGCGGGGGGCCCCAATGAGCAGTTCTTC. Protein product: CASSPTLAGGPNEQFF.

This clone was detected once. This sequence joins TRBV28 and TRBJ2-1, with D unclear. The CDR3 consists of 16 residues. The V gene's germline CDR1 is MDHEN and CDR2 SYDVKM. The V end was cut by 4 bases, the J end by 0 bases, with 13 bases between. Here the CDR3 reads CASSSSAASSYNEQFF. In DNA, the CDR3 is TGTGCCAGCAGTTCCTCCGCAGCGAGCTCCTACAATGAGCAGTTCTTC.

The chain couples TRBV19 to TRBJ1-2, with 8 bases matching TRBD1. Trimming at V came to 3 bases and at J to 2 bases, leaving 2 bases not matched to a gene. The germline CDR1 and CDR2 sequences are LNHDA and SQIVND (reference sequence). The CDR3 sequence is 14 residues long. DNA of the CDR3: TGTGCCAGTAGTATTCAGGGGGCGAACTATGGCTACACCTTC. It codes for CASSIQGANYGYTF.

The V and J genes are TRBV5-4 and TRBJ2-5; 7 bases match TRBD1. V dropped 4 bases and J dropped 1; count of bases not matched to a gene: 7. The CDR3 is 15 residues long. CDR1 is SGHNT and CDR2 is YYREEE in the germline V gene (reference sequence). This CDR3 is CASSPDRAVQETQYF. The CDR3 nucleotides read TGTGCCAGCAGCCCTGACAGGGCCGTCCAAGAGACCCAGTACTTC.

The chain uses TRBV5-1 and TRBJ2-7; TRBD1 matches 10 bases. J was trimmed by 3 bases and V by 1 base; bases with no gene match: 7. The CDR3 runs 16 residues. CDR1 and CDR2 (germline): SGHRS, YFSETQ. In DNA, the CDR3 is TGCGCCAGCAGCTTGTCCGGGACAGGGGTATTCTACGAGCAGTACTTC. Protein: CASSLSGTGVFYEQYF.

The chain couples TRBV7-9 to TRBJ1-6, with 7 nucleotides matching TRBD1. CDR1 and CDR2 from the germline V gene are SEHNR and FQNEAQ (reference sequence). The CDR3 runs 16 residues. The trim removed 0 bases at V and 3 bases at J, leaving 2 bases unmatched. For the CDR3, the DNA is TGTGCCAGCAGCTTAGCAGGGGGCGGCTATAATTCACCCCTCCACTTT. It codes for CASSLAGGGYNSPLHF. The full variable domain, in which reference TRBV7-9 and TRBJ1-6 provide the parts outside the CDR3, is DTGVSQNPRHKITKRGQNVTFRCDPISEHNRLYWYRQTLGQGPEFLTYFQNEAQLEKSRLLSDRFSAERPKGSFSTLEIQRTEQGDSAMYLCASSLAGGGYNSPLHFGNGTRLTVT.

The V and J genes are TRBV7-3 and TRBJ2-7; D gene uncertain. Deletions cut 5 bases from V and 3 bases from J, with 17 bases between. Germline V gene data show CDR1 as SGHTA and CDR2 as FQGTGA. CDR3 length: 15 amino acids. The CDR3 DNA reads TGTGCCAGCAGCCAACAACCAGCTAGACTCTACGAGCAGTACTTC. It specifies CASSQQPARLYEQYF. Full variable domain (missing parts from reference TRBV7-3 and TRBJ2-7): GAGVSQTPSNKVTEKGKYVELRCDPISGHTALYWYRQSLGQGPEFLIYFQGTGAADDSGLPNDRFFAVRPEGSVSTLKIQRTERGDSAVYLCASSQQPARLYEQYFGPGTRLTVT.

V and J are TRBV10-2 and TRBJ1-1, with D possibly TRBD1 on 5 matching bases. V lost 5 bases and J lost 5, with 15 bases in between. Germline V CDR1 and CDR2: WSHSY, SAAADI. This CDR3 is 14 amino acids long. DNA of the CDR3: TGCGCCAGCAGTCAAGGGTGGGGGGAGACTGAAGCTTTCTTT. This gives the protein CASSQGWGETEAFF.